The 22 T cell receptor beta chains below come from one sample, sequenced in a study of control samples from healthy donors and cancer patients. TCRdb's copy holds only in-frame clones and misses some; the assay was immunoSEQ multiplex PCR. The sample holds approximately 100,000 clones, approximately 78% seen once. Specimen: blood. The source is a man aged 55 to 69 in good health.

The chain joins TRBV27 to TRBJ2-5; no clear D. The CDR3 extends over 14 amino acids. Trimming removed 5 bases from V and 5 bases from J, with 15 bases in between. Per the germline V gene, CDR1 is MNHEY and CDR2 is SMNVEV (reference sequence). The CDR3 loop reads CASSKGLLRETQYF. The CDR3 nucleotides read TGTGCCAGCAGTAAAGGCCTCTTGAGGGAGACCCAGTACTTC.

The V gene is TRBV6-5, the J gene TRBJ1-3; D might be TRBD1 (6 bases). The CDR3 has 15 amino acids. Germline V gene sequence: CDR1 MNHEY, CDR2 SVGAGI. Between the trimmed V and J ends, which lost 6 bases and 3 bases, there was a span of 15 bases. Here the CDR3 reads CASRRIRGVGNTIYF. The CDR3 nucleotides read TGTGCCAGCAGACGAATCAGGGGAGTTGGAAACACCATATATTTT.

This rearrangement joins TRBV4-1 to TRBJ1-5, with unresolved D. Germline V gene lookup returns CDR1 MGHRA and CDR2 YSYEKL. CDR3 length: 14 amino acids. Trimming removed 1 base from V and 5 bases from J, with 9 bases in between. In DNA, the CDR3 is TGCGCCAGCAGCCAAGGGACTTTTGATCAGCCCCAGCATTTT. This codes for CASSQGTFDQPQHF.

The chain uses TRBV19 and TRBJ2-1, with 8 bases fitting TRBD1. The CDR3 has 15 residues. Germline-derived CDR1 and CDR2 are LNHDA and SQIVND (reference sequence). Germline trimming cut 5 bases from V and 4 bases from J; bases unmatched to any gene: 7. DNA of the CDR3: TGTGCCAGTAGTGTGGACAGGGAGCCATACAATGAGCAGTTCTTC. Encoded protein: CASSVDREPYNEQFF.

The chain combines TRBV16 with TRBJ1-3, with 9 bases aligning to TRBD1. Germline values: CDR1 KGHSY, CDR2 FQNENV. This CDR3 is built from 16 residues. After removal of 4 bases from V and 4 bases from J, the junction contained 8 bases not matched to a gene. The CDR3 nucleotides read TGTGCCAGCAGCCGCCACGGGACAGGGATAGGAAACACCATATATTTT. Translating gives CASSRHGTGIGNTIYF. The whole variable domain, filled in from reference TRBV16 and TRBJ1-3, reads GEEVAQTPKHLVRGEGQKAKLYCAPIKGHSYVFWYQQVLKNEFKFLISFQNENVFDETGMPKERFSAKCLPNSPCSLEIQATKLEDSAVYFCASSRHGTGIGNTIYFGEGSWLTVV.

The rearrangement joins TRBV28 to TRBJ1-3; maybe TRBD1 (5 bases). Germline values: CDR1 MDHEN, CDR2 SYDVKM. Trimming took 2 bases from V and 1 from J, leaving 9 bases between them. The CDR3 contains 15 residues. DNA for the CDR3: TGTGCCAGCAGTTTAGGGGGGGGTTCTGGAAACACCATATATTTT. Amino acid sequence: CASSLGGGSGNTIYF.

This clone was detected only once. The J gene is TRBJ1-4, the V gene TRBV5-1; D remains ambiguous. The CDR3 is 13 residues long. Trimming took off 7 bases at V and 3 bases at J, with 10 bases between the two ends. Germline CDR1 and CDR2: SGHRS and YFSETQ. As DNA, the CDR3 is TGCGCCAGCCGGGTGGACGCTAATGAAAAACTGTTTTTT. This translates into CASRVDANEKLFF.

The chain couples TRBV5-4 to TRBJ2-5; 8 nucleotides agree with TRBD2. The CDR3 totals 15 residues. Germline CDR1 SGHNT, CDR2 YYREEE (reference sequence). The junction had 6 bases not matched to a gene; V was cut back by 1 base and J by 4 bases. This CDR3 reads CASSLFAGGIETQYF. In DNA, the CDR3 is TGTGCCAGCAGCTTGTTCGCGGGGGGTATAGAGACCCAGTACTTC.

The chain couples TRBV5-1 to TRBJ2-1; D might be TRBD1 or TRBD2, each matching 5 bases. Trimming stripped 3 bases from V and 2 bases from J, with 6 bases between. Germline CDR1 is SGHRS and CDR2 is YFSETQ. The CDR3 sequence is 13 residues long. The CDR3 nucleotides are TGCGCCAGCAGCTGGGGGACCTACAATGAGCAGTTCTTC. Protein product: CASSWGTYNEQFF.

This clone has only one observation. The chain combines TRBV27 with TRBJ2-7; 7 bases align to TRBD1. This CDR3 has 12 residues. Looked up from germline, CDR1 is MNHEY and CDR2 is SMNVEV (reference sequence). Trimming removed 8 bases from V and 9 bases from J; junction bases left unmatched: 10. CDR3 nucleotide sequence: TGTGCCAGCGGGGACAGTATGGGTGCGCAGTACTTC. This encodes CASGDSMGAQYF.

DNA of the CDR3: TGTGCCACCAGTGAGTCCGGGACAGTCTCCTACGAGCAGTACTTC. Its protein is CATSESGTVSYEQYF. V is TRBV24-1 and J is TRBJ2-7; 7 nucleotides align to TRBD1. The junction had 5 bases not matched to a gene; V was cut back by 4 bases and J by 0 bases. In germline, CDR1 is KGHDR, CDR2 SFDVKD. This CDR3 has 15 residues.

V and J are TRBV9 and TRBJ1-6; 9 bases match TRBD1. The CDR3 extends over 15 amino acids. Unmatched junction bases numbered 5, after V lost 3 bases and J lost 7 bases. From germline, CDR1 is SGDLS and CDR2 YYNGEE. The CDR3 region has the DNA TGTGCCAGCAGCGGGGGACAGGGAGGCAATTCACCCCTCCACTTT. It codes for CASSGGQGGNSPLHF.

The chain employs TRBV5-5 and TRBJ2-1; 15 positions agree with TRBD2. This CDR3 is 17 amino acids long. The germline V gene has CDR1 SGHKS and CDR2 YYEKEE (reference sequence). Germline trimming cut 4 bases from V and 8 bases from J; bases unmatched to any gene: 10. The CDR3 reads CASSHGLAGGLGYEQFF. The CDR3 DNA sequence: TGTGCCAGCAGCCACGGACTAGCGGGGGGGCTGGGGTATGAGCAGTTCTTC.

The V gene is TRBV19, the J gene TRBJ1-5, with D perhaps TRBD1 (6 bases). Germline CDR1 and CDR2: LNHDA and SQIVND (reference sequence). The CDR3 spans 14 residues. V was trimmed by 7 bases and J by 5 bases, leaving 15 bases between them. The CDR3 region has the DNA TGTGCCAGTACCCCGGACAGTACCTATCAGCCCCAGCATTTT. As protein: CASTPDSTYQPQHF.

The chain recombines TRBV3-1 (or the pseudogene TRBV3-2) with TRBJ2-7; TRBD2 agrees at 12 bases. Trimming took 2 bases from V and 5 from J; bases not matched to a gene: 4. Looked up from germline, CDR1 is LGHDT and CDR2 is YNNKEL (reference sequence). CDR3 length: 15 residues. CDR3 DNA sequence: TGTGCCAGCAGCCAACCTAGCGGGGGGGCCGACGAGCAGTACTTC. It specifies CASSQPSGGADEQYF.

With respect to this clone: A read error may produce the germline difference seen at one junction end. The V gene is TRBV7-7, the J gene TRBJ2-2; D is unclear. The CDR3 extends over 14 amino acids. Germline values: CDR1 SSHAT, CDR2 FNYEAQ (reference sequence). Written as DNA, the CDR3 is TGTGCTAGCAGCTTGAGCTGGAACACCGGGGAGCTGTTTTTT. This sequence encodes CASSLSWNTGELFF. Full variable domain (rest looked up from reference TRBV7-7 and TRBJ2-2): GAGVSQSPRYKVTKRGQDVTLRCDPISSHATLYWYQQALGQGPEFLTYFNYEAQPDKSGLPSDRFSAERPEGSISTLTIQRTEQRDSAMYRCASSLSWNTGELFFGEGSRLTVL.

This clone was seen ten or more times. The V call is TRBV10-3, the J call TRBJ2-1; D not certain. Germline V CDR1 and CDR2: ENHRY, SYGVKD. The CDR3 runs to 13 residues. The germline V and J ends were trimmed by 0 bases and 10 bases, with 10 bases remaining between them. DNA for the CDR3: TGTGCCATCAGTGAGTCGGAAACCAGAGAGCAGTTCTTC. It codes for CAISESETREQFF.

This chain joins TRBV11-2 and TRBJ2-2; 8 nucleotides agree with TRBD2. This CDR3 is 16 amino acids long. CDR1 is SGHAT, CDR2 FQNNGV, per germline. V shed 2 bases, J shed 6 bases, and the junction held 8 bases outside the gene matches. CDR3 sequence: CASSLFAAGAPGELFF. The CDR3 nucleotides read TGTGCCAGCAGCTTATTCGCAGCGGGAGCTCCCGGGGAGCTGTTTTTT.

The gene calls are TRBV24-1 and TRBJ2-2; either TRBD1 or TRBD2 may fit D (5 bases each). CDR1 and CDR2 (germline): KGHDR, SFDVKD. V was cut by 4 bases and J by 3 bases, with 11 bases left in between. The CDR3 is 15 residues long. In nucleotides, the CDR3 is TGTGCCACCAGTGACTCCGGGACCTACACCGGGGAGCTGTTTTTT. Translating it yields CATSDSGTYTGELFF.

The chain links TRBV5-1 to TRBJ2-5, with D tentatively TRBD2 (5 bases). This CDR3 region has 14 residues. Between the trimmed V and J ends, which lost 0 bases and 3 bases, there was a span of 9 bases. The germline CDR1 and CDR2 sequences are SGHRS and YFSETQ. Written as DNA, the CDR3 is TGCGCCAGCAGCTTGGCCTACGGGAAAGAGACCCAGTACTTC. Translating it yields CASSLAYGKETQYF. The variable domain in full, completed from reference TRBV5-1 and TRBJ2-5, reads KAGVTQTPRYLIKTRGQQVTLSCSPISGHRSVSWYQQTPGQGLQFLFEYFSETQRNKGNFPGRFSGRQFSNSRSEMNVSTLELGDSALYLCASSLAYGKETQYFGPGTRLLVL.

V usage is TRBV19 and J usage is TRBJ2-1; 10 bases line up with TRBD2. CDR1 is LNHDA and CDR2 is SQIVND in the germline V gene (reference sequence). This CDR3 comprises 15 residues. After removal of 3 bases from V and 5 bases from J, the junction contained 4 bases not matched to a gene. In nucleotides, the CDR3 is TGTGCCAGTAGTATGGGTCTAGCGGGAGACAATGAGCAGTTCTTC. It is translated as CASSMGLAGDNEQFF.

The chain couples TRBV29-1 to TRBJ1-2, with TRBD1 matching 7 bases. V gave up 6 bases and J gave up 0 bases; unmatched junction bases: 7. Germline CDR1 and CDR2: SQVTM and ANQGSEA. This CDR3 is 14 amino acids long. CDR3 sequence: CSVGDSDTNYGYTF. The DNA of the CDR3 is TGCAGCGTGGGGGACAGCGATACTAACTATGGCTACACCTTC.